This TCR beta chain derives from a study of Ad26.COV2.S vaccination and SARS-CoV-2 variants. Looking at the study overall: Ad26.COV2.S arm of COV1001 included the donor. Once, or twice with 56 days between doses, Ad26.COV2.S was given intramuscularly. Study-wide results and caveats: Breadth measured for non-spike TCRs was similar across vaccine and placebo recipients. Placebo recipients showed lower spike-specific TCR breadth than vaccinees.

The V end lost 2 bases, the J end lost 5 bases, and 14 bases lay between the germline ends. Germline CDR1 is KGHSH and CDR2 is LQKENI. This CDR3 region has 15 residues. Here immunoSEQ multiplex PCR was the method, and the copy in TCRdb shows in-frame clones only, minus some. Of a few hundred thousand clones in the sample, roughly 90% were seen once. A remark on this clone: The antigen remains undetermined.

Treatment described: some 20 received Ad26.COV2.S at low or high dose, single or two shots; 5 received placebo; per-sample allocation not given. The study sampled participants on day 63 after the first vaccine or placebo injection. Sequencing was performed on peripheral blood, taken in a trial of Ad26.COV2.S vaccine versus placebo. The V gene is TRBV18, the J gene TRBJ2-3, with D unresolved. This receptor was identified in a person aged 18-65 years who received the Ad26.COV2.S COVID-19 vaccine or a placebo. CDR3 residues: CASSPRVAAGDTQYF. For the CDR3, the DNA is TGTGCCAGCTCACCAAGGGTTGCGGCAGGAGATACGCAGTATTTT.